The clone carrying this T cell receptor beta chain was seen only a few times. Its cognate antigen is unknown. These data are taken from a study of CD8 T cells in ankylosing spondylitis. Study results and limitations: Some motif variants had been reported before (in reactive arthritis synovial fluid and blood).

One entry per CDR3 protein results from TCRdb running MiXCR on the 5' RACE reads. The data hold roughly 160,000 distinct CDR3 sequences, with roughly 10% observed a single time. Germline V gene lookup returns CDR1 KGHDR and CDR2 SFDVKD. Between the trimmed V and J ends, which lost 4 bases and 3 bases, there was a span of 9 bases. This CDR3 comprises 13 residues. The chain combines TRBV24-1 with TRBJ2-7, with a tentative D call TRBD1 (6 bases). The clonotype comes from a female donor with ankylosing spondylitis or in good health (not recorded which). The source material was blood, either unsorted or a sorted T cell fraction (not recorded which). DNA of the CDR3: TGTGCCACCAGTGAGGGGGACAACTACGAGCAGTACTTC. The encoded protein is CATSEGDNYEQYF.